This TCR beta chain comes out of a study of regulatory T cells in long-lasting Graves disease. The time point here: persistent/refractory GD, antithyroid drugs over 5 years with positive TRAb. Extracted RNA from PBMCs served as the source of the TCR library. Those enrolled as patients came out of an endocrinology department in Xi'an, China. According to the study, TCR beta libraries were built with iRepertoire HTBI primers and CDR3-region Arm-PCR. Original methodology: Among the samples, 62 TRBV and some 15 TRBJ segments were identified. Each CDR3 protein gets one entry after TCRdb re-called the multiplex PCR reads with MiXCR. The V and J calls here are based on TCRdb, not the publication. The repertoire includes 400,000 to 500,000 distinct CDR3 sequences, 21% of them detected once, and approximately 15% sits in the top ten. Deletions cut 4 bases from V and 4 bases from J, with 14 bases between. CDR1 is SGHRS and CDR2 is YFSETQ in the germline V gene. There are 14 residues in the CDR3.

This clonotype was detected a few times. This material consisted of peripheral blood mononuclear cells (PBMCs), taken when the disease was refractory, from a patient treated with antithyroid drugs. V gene TRBV5-1 combines with J gene TRBJ2-5; no firm D call. The receptor was isolated from a female donor with Graves disease. The CDR3 DNA reads TGCGCCAGCAGCCATACAAAGCCACCAGAGACCCAGTACTTC. Its protein product is CASSHTKPPETQYF.